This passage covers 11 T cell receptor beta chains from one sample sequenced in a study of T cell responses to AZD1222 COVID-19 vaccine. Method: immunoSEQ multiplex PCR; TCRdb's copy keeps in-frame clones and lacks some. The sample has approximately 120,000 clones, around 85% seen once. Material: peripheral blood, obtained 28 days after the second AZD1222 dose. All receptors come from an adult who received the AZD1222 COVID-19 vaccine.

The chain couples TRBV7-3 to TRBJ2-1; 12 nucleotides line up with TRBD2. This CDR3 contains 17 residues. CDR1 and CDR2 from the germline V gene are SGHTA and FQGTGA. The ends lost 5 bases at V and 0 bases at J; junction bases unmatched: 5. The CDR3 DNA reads TGTGCCAGCAGCCCTCTAGCGGGGGGGAGCTCCTACAATGAGCAGTTCTTC. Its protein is CASSPLAGGSSYNEQFF.

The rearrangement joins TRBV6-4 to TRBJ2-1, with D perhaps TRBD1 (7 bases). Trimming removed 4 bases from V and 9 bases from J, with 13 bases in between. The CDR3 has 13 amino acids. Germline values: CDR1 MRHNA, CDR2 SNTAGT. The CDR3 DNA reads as TGTGCCAGCAGTGCGTCAGGGGGGTTTGAGCAGTTCTTC. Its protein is CASSASGGFEQFF.

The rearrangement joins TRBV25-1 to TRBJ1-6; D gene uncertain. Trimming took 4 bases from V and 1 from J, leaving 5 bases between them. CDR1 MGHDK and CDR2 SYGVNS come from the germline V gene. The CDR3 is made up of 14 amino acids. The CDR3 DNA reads TGTGCCAGCAGTGTGGGGTCCTATAATTCACCCCTCCACTTT. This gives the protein CASSVGSYNSPLHF.

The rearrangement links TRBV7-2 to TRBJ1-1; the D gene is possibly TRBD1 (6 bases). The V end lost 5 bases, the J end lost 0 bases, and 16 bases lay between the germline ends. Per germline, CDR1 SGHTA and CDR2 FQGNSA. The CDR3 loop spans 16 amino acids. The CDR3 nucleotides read TGTGCCAGCAGCCCCCAACAGGGTAGGGTGAACACTGAAGCTTTCTTT. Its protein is CASSPQQGRVNTEAFF.

The CDR3 protein is CASSQDMEPQHF. In nucleotides, the CDR3 is TGTGCCAGCAGCCAAGATATGGAGCCCCAGCATTTT. The V gene is TRBV4-2, the J gene TRBJ1-5; D not resolved. Germline CDR1 reads LGHNA; CDR2 reads YNFKEQ. Trimming stripped 0 bases from V and 8 bases from J, with 5 bases between. The CDR3 is 12 residues long.

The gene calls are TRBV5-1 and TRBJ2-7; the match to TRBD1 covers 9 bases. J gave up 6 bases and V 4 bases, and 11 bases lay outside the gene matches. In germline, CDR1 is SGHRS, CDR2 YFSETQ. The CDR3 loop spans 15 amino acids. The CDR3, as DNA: TGCGCCAGCAGCCCCTGGACAGGGGTGGCCCCCGAGCAGTACTTC. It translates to CASSPWTGVAPEQYF.

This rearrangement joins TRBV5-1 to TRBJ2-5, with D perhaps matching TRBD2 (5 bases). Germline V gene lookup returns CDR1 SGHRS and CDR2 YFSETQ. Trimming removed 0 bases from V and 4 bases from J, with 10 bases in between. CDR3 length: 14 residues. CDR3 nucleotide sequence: TGCGCCAGCAGCTTGGGATTTGAGGGAGAGACCCAGTACTTC. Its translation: CASSLGFEGETQYF.

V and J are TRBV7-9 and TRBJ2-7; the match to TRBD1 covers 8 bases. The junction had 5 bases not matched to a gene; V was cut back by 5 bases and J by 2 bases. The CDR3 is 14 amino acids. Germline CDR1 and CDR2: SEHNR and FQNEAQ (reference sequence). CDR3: CASSENRGTYEQYF. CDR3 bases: TGTGCCAGCAGCGAAAACAGGGGGACCTACGAGCAGTACTTC.

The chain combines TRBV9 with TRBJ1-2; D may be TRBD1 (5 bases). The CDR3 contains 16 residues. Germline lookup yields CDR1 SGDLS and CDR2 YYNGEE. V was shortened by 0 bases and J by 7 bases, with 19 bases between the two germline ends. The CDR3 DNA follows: TGTGCCAGCAGCGTAGGGCAGGGAACAGGAAACGGTGGCTACACCTTC. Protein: CASSVGQGTGNGGYTF. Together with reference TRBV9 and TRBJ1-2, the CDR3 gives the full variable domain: DSGVTQTPKHLITATGQRVTLRCSPRSGDLSVYWYQQSLDQGLQFLIQYYNGEERAKGNILERFSAQQFPDLHSELNLSSLELGDSALYFCASSVGQGTGNGGYTFGSGTRLTVV.

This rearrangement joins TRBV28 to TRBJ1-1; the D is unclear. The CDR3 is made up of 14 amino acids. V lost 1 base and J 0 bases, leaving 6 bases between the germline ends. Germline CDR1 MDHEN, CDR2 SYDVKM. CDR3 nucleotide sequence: TGTGCCAGCAGTTTATCCACCATGAACACTGAAGCTTTCTTT. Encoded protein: CASSLSTMNTEAFF.

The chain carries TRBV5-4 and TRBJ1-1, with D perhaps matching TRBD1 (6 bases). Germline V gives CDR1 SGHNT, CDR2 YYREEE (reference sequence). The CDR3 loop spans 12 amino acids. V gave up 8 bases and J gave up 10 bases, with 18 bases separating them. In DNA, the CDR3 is TGTGCCAGTGGAGGGGAAGGGGGAAGAGCTTTCTTT. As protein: CASGGEGGRAFF.